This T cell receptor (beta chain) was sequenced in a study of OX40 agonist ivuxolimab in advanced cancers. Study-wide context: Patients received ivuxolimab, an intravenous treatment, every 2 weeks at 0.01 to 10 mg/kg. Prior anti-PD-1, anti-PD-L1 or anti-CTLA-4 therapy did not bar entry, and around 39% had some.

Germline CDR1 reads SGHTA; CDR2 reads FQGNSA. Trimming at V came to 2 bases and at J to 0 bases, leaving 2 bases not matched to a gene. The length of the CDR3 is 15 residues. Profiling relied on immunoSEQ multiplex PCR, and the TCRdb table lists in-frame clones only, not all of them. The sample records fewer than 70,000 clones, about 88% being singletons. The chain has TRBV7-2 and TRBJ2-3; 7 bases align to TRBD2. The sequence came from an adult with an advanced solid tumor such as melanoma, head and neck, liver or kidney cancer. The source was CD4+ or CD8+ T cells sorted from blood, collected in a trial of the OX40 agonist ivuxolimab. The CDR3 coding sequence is TGTGCCAGCAGCTTATGGGAGGGGAGCACAGATACGCAGTATTTT. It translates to CASSLWEGSTDTQYF.